The clone carrying this T cell receptor (beta chain) was seen a few times. The antigen remains undetermined. The sample is drawn from a study of post-analysis software for immune sequencing data. Study-level findings and limits: Compared with controls, patients had more of 4 to 6 TRBV segments, including TRBV5-6, TRBV5-1 and TRBV20-1.

Unique molecular identifiers tagged the TCR beta cDNA libraries. MiXCR, applied by TCRdb to the PCR reads, yields one record per CDR3 protein. The data hold fewer than 900,000 distinct CDR3 sequences, with about 45% observed a single time. CDR1 is SGHRS and CDR2 is YFSETQ in the germline V gene. This CDR3 is built from 14 residues. Trimming took off 4 bases at V and 7 bases at J, with 17 bases between the two ends. Sample: blood. This chain connects TRBV5-1 to TRBJ1-1; perhaps TRBD1 as D (5 bases). The source of this sequence is a girl aged 5-17 years with multiple sclerosis. The CDR3 coding sequence is TGCGCCAGCAGCCAACGTCGGGGCGGAGTTGAAGCTTTCTTT. As protein: CASSQRRGGVEAFF.